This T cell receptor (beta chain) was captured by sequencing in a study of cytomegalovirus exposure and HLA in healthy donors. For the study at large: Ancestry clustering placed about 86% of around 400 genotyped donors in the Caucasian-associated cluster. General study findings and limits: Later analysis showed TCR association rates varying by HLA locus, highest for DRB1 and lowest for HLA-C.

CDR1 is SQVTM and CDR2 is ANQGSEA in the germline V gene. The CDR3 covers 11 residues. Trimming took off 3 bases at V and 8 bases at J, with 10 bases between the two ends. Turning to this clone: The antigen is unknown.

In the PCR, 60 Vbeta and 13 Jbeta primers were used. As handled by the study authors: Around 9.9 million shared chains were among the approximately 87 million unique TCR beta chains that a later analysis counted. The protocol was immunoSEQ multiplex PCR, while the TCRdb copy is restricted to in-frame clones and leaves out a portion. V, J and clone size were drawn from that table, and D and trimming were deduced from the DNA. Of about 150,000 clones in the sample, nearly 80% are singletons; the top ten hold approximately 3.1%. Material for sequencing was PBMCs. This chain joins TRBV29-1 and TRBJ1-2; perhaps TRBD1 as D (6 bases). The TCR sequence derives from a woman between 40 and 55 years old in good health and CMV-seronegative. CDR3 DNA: TGCAGCGTTGATAGGGGGAGCGGCTACACCTTC. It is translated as CSVDRGSGYTF.